The 5 T cell receptor beta chains presented below share a single source sample, sequenced in a study of T cell responses to AZD1222 COVID-19 vaccine. The assay was immunoSEQ multiplex PCR, and TCRdb's table has in-frame clones only and misses some. The table includes around 180,000 clones, around 87% detected once. The source was peripheral blood, collected on day 0 of MenACWY control vaccination. All receptors derive from an adult in good health.

This chain uses TRBV5-5 with TRBJ2-3, with D maybe TRBD1 (5 bases). V was clipped by 0 bases and J by 6 bases, with 11 bases between them. The CDR3 extends over 14 amino acids. Germline V gives CDR1 SGHKS, CDR2 YYEKEE (reference sequence). The CDR3 loop is CASSLGGQWDTQYF. The DNA for the CDR3 is TGTGCCAGCAGCTTGGGGGGCCAGTGGGATACGCAGTATTTT. The complete variable domain, with remaining parts taken from reference TRBV5-5 and TRBJ2-3, reads DAGVTQSPTHLIKTRGQQVTLRCSPISGHKSVSWYQQVLGQGPQFIFQYYEKEERGRGNFPDRFSARQFPNYSSELNVNALLLGDSALYLCASSLGGQWDTQYFGPGTRLTVL.

This chain joins TRBV11-2 and TRBJ2-5; 7 positions agree with TRBD2. V shed 5 bases, J shed 5 bases, and the junction held 14 bases outside the gene matches. Germline V gene lookup returns CDR1 SGHAT and CDR2 FQNNGV. This CDR3 is 16 amino acids long. CDR3 nucleotide sequence: TGTGCCAGCAGCCCCCCAAGCGGGGCTGAATGGGAGACCCAGTACTTC. Protein product: CASSPPSGAEWETQYF.

The chain employs TRBV5-1 and TRBJ2-7; D gene uncertain. The CDR3 length is 11 residues. V was shortened by 8 bases and J by 2 bases, with 8 bases between the two germline ends. Germline V gene data show CDR1 as SGHRS and CDR2 as YFSETQ. The chain's CDR3 is CASPTTYEQYF. The CDR3 DNA follows: TGCGCCAGTCCAACGACCTACGAGCAGTACTTC.

This chain connects TRBV6-5 to TRBJ1-1; D not resolved. The CDR3 contains 10 residues. V shed 7 bases and J shed 11 bases, with 11 bases lying between them. Per the germline V gene, CDR1 is MNHEY and CDR2 is SVGAGI. CDR3 nucleotide sequence: TGTGCCAGCACGCTGACAAGGGCTTTCTTT. Translated, it gives CASTLTRAFF.

This chain joins TRBV6-5 and TRBJ2-7; 12 bases line up with TRBD2. V shed 4 bases and J 1 base; nucleotides not matched to a gene: 5. The CDR3 covers 16 residues. Germline V gene sequence: CDR1 MNHEY, CDR2 SVGAGI. CDR3: CASSFLTSGGSYEQYF. The CDR3 bases are TGTGCCAGCAGTTTCTTGACTAGCGGGGGTTCCTACGAGCAGTACTTC.